Each of the 9 T cell receptor beta chains below was sequenced from the same sample in a study of T cell repertoires in cytomegalovirus infection. For these TCRs, the target antigens are not known. TCRdb re-derived calls from the reads in MiXCR, one entry per CDR3 protein. The table lists roughly 990,000 distinct CDR3 sequences, roughly a third of them singletons. The specimen comprised cultured CD8+ T cells from PBMCs, sampled from culture after CMV antigen stimulation. The receptors were sampled from a human donor in good health (CMV status not recorded). Some clones in this sample may be carry-over from other donors' samples.

This clonotype has a handful of counts. V and J are TRBV12-3 or TRBV12-4 and TRBJ2-1; 7 nucleotides agree with TRBD2. V dropped 11 bases and J dropped 7; count of bases not matched to a gene: 5. CDR3 length: 11 residues. This CDR3 reads CALGGLNEQFF. As DNA, the CDR3 is TGTGCCCTGGGGGGGTTGAATGAGCAGTTCTTC.

V gene TRBV20-1 combines with J gene TRBJ1-5; no clear D gene. The CDR3 length is 12 residues. CDR1 is DFQATT, CDR2 SNEGSKA, per germline (reference sequence). The V end lost 0 bases, the J end lost 6 bases, and 6 bases lay between the germline ends. CDR3 residues: CSAREDRQPQHF. DNA of the CDR3: TGCAGTGCTAGAGAAGACCGTCAGCCCCAGCATTTT.

Regarding this clonotype: A much bigger clone sits one base away, suggesting this may be a read error. The V gene is TRBV7-6, the J gene TRBJ2-4; 7 nucleotides match TRBD1. CDR1 is SGHVS, CDR2 FNYEAQ, per germline. The V and J ends lost 1 base and 3 bases, in that order; junction bases with no gene match: 6. This CDR3 comprises 16 residues. The CDR3 loop reads CASSLVVAGGKNIQYF. The DNA for the CDR3 is TGTGCCAGCAGCTTAGTGGTTGCAGGGGGCAAAAACATTCAGTACTTC.

The CDR3 nucleotides are TGCGCCAGCAGCCAAGAACCGACAGACAACACTGAAGCTTTCTTT. This codes for CASSQEPTDNTEAFF. The chain employs TRBV4-1 and TRBJ1-1; D might be TRBD1 (5 bases). CDR1 and CDR2 from the germline V gene are MGHRA and YSYEKL. There are 15 residues in the CDR3. V lost 0 bases, J lost 2 bases, and 10 bases lay in between.

V is TRBV7-9 and J is TRBJ1-5; 9 bases fit TRBD1. Trimming cost V 5 bases and J 6 bases; bases outside gene matches: 5. Per the germline V gene, CDR1 is SEHNR and CDR2 is FQNEAQ (reference sequence). This CDR3 has 14 amino acids. The CDR3 here is CASSPTGGGQPQHF. For the CDR3, the DNA is TGTGCCAGCAGCCCGACAGGGGGGGGTCAGCCCCAGCATTTT.

At least ten counts were recorded for this clonotype. The chain carries TRBV11-3 and TRBJ2-7, with TRBD1 matching 11 bases. Trimming at V came to 5 bases and at J to 4 bases, leaving 7 bases not matched to a gene. Per the germline V gene, CDR1 is SGHNT and CDR2 is YENEEA. The CDR3 runs to 15 residues. In nucleotides, the CDR3 is TGTGCCAGCAGCCCTGGACAGGGGGCGGTGTACGAGCAGTACTTC. Translating it yields CASSPGQGAVYEQYF.

This rearrangement joins TRBV28 to TRBJ1-6; D uncertain. Per germline, CDR1 MDHEN and CDR2 SYDVKM. Trimming pared 5 bases from V and 6 bases from J, leaving 14 bases between. The CDR3 is 15 amino acids. CDR3 in DNA: TGTGCCAGCAGTCGATACAGAGAAGTTAATTCACCCCTCCACTTT. This encodes CASSRYREVNSPLHF.

This clonotype was seen more than once but under ten times. This chain links TRBV10-3 with TRBJ2-7; D gene unclear. The CDR3 consists of 14 residues. The V end was cut by 0 bases, the J end by 2 bases, with 8 bases between. Germline CDR1 is ENHRY and CDR2 is SYGVKD. CDR3 DNA: TGTGCCATCAGTGAGTCTGGGGATCCCTACGAGCAGTACGTC. Translating gives CAISESGDPYEQYV.

In this sample, this clonotype turned up a few times. This chain joins TRBV4-1 and TRBJ1-1; D might be TRBD1 (5 bases). V lost 6 bases and J lost 6, with 17 bases in between. Germline V gene sequence: CDR1 MGHRA, CDR2 YSYEKL. This CDR3 comprises 14 residues. The CDR3, as DNA: TGCGCCAGCAGTACCGGGACGGGGGGACCTGAAGCTTTCTTT. Protein product: CASSTGTGGPEAFF.